The clone carrying this TCR beta chain appeared a single time. The protocol was immunoSEQ multiplex PCR, while the TCRdb copy is restricted to in-frame clones and leaves out a portion. The data show about 170,000 clones, around 91% seen once. The CDR3 loop spans 13 amino acids. Germline lookup yields CDR1 MNHNS and CDR2 SASEGT. V dropped 3 bases and J dropped 3 bases, with 9 bases sitting between them. These data come from a study of T cell responses to AZD1222 COVID-19 vaccine. The chain is built from TRBV6-1 and TRBJ2-7; weak D call: TRBD1 (6 bases). The receptor's source is an adult in good health. This specimen consisted of peripheral blood, obtained on day 0 of AZD1222 vaccination. CDR3 loop: CASSDQGGYEQYF. CDR3 nucleotides: TGTGCCAGCAGTGATCAAGGGGGCTACGAGCAGTACTTC.